Described below is a single T cell receptor (beta chain) sequence and its context. The antigen is unknown. Sequence at one end of the junction differs from germline and may be a read error. The data were obtained in a study of response to subunit inactivated influenza vaccine. Findings and limits, study-wide: With each seasonal influenza vaccination, the authors suggested, few new T cells are recruited.

The germline CDR1 and CDR2 sequences are MNHEY and SVGEGT. The CDR3 totals 15 residues. TCRdb processed the RT-PCR reads anew with MiXCR; each CDR3 protein has one entry. The profile shows 400,000 to 650,000 distinct CDR3 sequences, 6% to 9% of them singletons. This receptor was obtained from a man between 50 and 75 years old who received an inactivated influenza vaccine. The rearrangement uses TRBV6-2 or TRBV6-3 and TRBJ1-5, with unresolved D. Source: PBMCs from blood, taken about 24 months after vaccination. The CDR3 DNA follows: TGTGCCAGCAGTTACGTAGCAGCCCGCAACCAGCCCCAGCATTTT. It translates to CASSYVAARNQPQHF.